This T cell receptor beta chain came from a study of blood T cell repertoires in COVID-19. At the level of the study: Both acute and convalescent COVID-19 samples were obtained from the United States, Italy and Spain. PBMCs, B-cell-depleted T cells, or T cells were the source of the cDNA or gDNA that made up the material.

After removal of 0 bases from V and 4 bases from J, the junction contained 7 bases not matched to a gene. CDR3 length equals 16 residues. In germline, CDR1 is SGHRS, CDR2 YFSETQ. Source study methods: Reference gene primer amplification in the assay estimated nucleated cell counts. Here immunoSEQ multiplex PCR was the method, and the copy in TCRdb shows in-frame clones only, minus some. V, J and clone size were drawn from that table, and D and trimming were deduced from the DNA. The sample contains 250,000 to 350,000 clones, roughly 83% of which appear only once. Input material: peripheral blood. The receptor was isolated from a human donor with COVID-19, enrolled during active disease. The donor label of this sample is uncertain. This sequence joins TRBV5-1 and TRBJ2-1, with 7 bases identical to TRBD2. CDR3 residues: CASSLVPGGDYNEQFF. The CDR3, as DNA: TGCGCCAGCAGCTTGGTCCCGGGGGGAGATTACAATGAGCAGTTCTTC.